This T cell receptor (beta chain) was found in a study of early T cells in non-severe SARS-CoV-2 infection. Study context: Bulk RNA taken from unsorted whole blood was sequenced, leaving chains unpaired.

This clonotype turned up a few times. Its target is not known. Study results and limitations: Comparison of clonotypes with VDJdb favored anti-spike CD8 responses while missing private and CD4 specificities.

Trimming stripped 4 bases from V and 5 bases from J, with 15 bases between. CDR3 length: 15 residues. CDR1 KGHSH and CDR2 LQKENI come from the germline V gene. Attached unique molecular identifiers marked individual cDNA molecules. TCRdb fed the 5' RACE reads into MiXCR, producing one record per CDR3 protein. The sample includes about 79,000 distinct CDR3 sequences, about 13% seen only once; the top ten take roughly 6%. The rearrangement links TRBV18 to TRBJ1-5; no firm D call. The TCR originated in an adult who was a healthcare worker with PCR-confirmed SARS-CoV-2 infection or an uninfected control (not recorded which). Sequencing input: whole blood. CDR3 loop: CASSLLVTTDQPQHF. CDR3 bases: TGTGCCAGCTCACTTCTCGTCACTACTGATCAGCCCCAGCATTTT.